The 26 T cell receptor beta chains below come from one sample, sequenced in a study of shared clonotypes between healthy human individuals. The method was immunoSEQ multiplex PCR; TCRdb's version includes in-frame clones alone and lacks a portion of them. The sample lists under 850,000 clones, roughly 72% occurring once. The sequenced sample consisted of memory CD4+ T cells sorted from blood. Subset in this sample: CD45RA-negative fraction. All receptors derive from a woman aged 25-40 years in good health.

The chain links TRBV6-5 to TRBJ1-2; 8 nucleotides agree with TRBD1. This CDR3 is 13 amino acids long. Germline assignment: CDR1 MNHEY and CDR2 SVGAGI. V lost 4 bases, J lost 7 bases, and 5 bases stayed unmatched. The CDR3, as DNA: TGTGCCAGCAGTTTACAGGGGGGCGCTGGCTACACCTTC. Its translation: CASSLQGGAGYTF.

This clone was observed a handful of times. This chain's CDR3 is CASSPGGNEAFF. The CDR3 DNA sequence: TGTGCCAGCTCACCGGGGGGGAACGAAGCTTTCTTT. The chain is built from TRBV18 and TRBJ1-1, with D perhaps matching TRBD1 (5 bases). The germline V gene encodes CDR1 KGHSH and CDR2 LQKENI. The CDR3 contains 12 residues. The germline V and J ends were trimmed by 3 bases and 8 bases, with 10 bases remaining between them.

This clone was counted once. The chain combines TRBV27 with TRBJ2-3; D unresolved. V shed 2 bases and J shed 0 bases, with 6 bases lying between them. CDR1 and CDR2 (germline): MNHEY, SMNVEV (reference sequence). The CDR3 has 14 residues. The CDR3 DNA follows: TGTGCCAGCAGTTTACAGGCGAGCACAGATACGCAGTATTTT. Translation: CASSLQASTDTQYF.

The rearrangement uses TRBV2 and TRBJ2-4; tentatively, D is TRBD1 (6 bases). Trimming removed 9 bases at V and 3 bases at J, with 12 bases between. The germline gives CDR1 SNHLY, CDR2 FYNNEI. This CDR3 region has 13 residues. The CDR3 region has the DNA TGTGCCAGTGGCCGGGACAACAAAAACATTCAGTACTTC. Protein: CASGRDNKNIQYF.

This chain joins TRBV25-1 and TRBJ1-5; a possible D gene is TRBD1 (6 bases). Trimming took 8 bases from V and 3 from J, leaving 8 bases between them. The CDR3 spans 12 residues. Germline assignment: CDR1 MGHDK and CDR2 SYGVNS. In DNA, the CDR3 is TGTGCCAGCTCAGGGGTCAATCAGCCCCAGCATTTT. Translated, it gives CASSGVNQPQHF.

V is TRBV27 and J is TRBJ2-7, with D possibly matching TRBD2 (6 bases). Germline assignment: CDR1 MNHEY and CDR2 SMNVEV (reference sequence). The CDR3 is 19 amino acids. The germline V and J ends were trimmed by 6 bases and 6 bases, with 33 bases remaining between them. CDR3 residues: CASRDLASRDCRGRCEQYF. The DNA of the CDR3 is TGTGCCAGCAGAGACCTAGCCAGCCGGGACTGCCGGGGTCGTTGCGAGCAGTACTTC.

The V and J genes are TRBV4-1 and TRBJ1-5; 8 nucleotides agree with TRBD1. The CDR3 has 15 amino acids. The V segment lost 3 bases and the J segment 6 bases; nucleotides outside the gene matches: 7. The germline V gene encodes CDR1 MGHRA and CDR2 YSYEKL. In DNA form, the CDR3 reads TGCGCCAGCAGCCAGGTTACACAGGGGGGTCAGCCCCAGCATTTT. This encodes CASSQVTQGGQPQHF.

The rearrangement links TRBV27 to TRBJ2-1; D tentatively reads TRBD1 or TRBD2 (5 bases each). The CDR3 has 15 residues. Germline CDR1 and CDR2: MNHEY and SMNVEV (reference sequence). The V gene lost 8 bases and the J gene lost 4 bases, with 18 bases spanning the gap. CDR3 sequence reads: CASGVLGTRYNEQFF. CDR3 DNA: TGTGCCAGCGGGGTCCTGGGGACCCGGTACAATGAGCAGTTCTTC.

The chain's CDR3 is CASSQGTGATNEKLFF. CDR3 in DNA: TGTGCCAGCAGCCAAGGGACAGGTGCAACTAATGAAAAACTGTTTTTT. V gene TRBV4-2 combines with J gene TRBJ1-4, with 7 nucleotides matching TRBD1. Germline trimming cut 1 base from V and 0 bases from J; bases unmatched to any gene: 2. Germline loops: CDR1 LGHNA, CDR2 YNFKEQ. The CDR3 has 16 residues.

The chain is built from TRBV2 and TRBJ1-1; the match to TRBD1 covers 8 bases. Trimming at V came to 2 bases and at J to 3 bases, leaving 5 bases not matched to a gene. This CDR3 comprises 15 residues. Germline V gives CDR1 SNHLY, CDR2 FYNNEI. The CDR3 region has the DNA TGTGCCAGCAGTGAACAGGGGGCGAGGGACACTGAAGCTTTCTTT. This gives the protein CASSEQGARDTEAFF.

The V and J genes are TRBV4-2 and TRBJ1-1, with D possibly TRBD1 on 5 matching bases. V lost 4 bases to trimming and J lost 4 bases, with 10 bases between them. Per germline, CDR1 LGHNA and CDR2 YNFKEQ. The CDR3 consists of 13 residues. CDR3 in amino acids: CASSPQGSTEAFF. Here the CDR3 DNA reads TGTGCCAGCAGCCCGCAGGGTAGCACTGAAGCTTTCTTT.

The chain joins TRBV28 to TRBJ1-5; 9 positions match TRBD1. This CDR3 is built from 15 residues. The germline V gene encodes CDR1 MDHEN and CDR2 SYDVKM. The junction had 8 bases not matched to a gene; V was cut back by 6 bases and J by 5 bases. The chain's CDR3 is CASSRGDRDYQPQHF. The CDR3, as DNA: TGTGCCAGCAGCCGTGGGGACAGGGACTATCAGCCCCAGCATTTT.

This chain connects TRBV5-1 to TRBJ2-2, with D perhaps being TRBD1 or TRBD2 (5 bases each). V was clipped by 2 bases and J by 6 bases, with 17 bases between them. Per germline, CDR1 SGHRS and CDR2 YFSETQ. CDR3 length equals 16 residues. In DNA form, the CDR3 reads TGCGCCAGCAGCTTCCGGGACCTCACTACCGCCGGGGAGCTGTTTTTT. It codes for CASSFRDLTTAGELFF.

The rearrangement joins TRBV10-2 to TRBJ1-1; TRBD1 might be the D (5 bases). The germline CDR1 and CDR2 sequences are WSHSY and SAAADI. V lost 10 bases to trimming and J lost 6 bases, with 15 bases between them. The CDR3 length is 12 residues. The CDR3, as DNA: TGCGCCACCAACTACCGGGGCGCTGAAGCTTTCTTT. Protein product: CATNYRGAEAFF.

This chain links TRBV7-9 with TRBJ1-1; D is uncertain. From germline, CDR1 is SEHNR and CDR2 FQNEAQ (reference sequence). This CDR3 spans 12 amino acids. V was pared by 3 bases and J by 6 bases, with 8 bases between. The CDR3 reads CASSFSRPEAFF. The CDR3 nucleotides read TGTGCCAGCAGCTTCTCTCGCCCTGAAGCTTTCTTT.

This clone was found a few times. The CDR3 DNA reads as TGTGCCAGCAGCTTCGGATCCGAATACGAGCAGTACTTC. It encodes CASSFGSEYEQYF. The chain recombines TRBV7-2 with TRBJ2-5; D not resolved. The J call may be in error: the DNA end matches TRBJ2-7 better. CDR3 length equals 13 residues. Per germline, CDR1 SGHTA and CDR2 FQGNSA.

The gene calls are TRBV19 and TRBJ2-5; 7 positions match TRBD2. V was pared by 3 bases and J by 5 bases, with 3 bases of the junction left unmatched. The CDR3 is 13 amino acids. In germline, CDR1 is LNHDA, CDR2 SQIVND (reference sequence). The CDR3 region is CASSMTGRETQYF. CDR3 nucleotides: TGTGCCAGTAGTATGACCGGGAGGGAGACCCAGTACTTC. The entire variable domain, with the rest obtained from reference TRBV19 and TRBJ2-5, is as follows: DGGITQSPKYLFRKEGQNVTLSCEQNLNHDAMYWYRQDPGQGLRLIYYSQIVNDFQKGDIAEGYSVSREKKESFPLTVTSAQKNPTAFYLCASSMTGRETQYFGPGTRLLVL.

Points on this clone: The identical CDR3 is also encoded by other nucleotide sequences in the sample. The chain uses TRBV5-1 and TRBJ2-1; 8 nucleotides agree with TRBD2. This CDR3 has 15 residues. V lost 5 bases to trimming and J lost 3 bases; unmatched junction nucleotides: 7. Germline V lookup: CDR1 SGHRS, CDR2 YFSETQ. This CDR3 reads CASSVSSGNYNEQFF. CDR3 coding DNA: TGCGCCAGCAGTGTAAGTAGCGGGAACTACAATGAGCAGTTCTTC. The whole variable domain, remainder taken from reference TRBV5-1 and TRBJ2-1, is KAGVTQTPRYLIKTRGQQVTLSCSPISGHRSVSWYQQTPGQGLQFLFEYFSETQRNKGNFPGRFSGRQFSNSRSEMNVSTLELGDSALYLCASSVSSGNYNEQFFGPGTRLTVL.

The chain is built from TRBV28 and TRBJ2-7, with D possibly being TRBD2 (5 bases). Trimming took off 6 bases at V and 4 bases at J, with 10 bases between the two ends. Germline assignment: CDR1 MDHEN and CDR2 SYDVKM. The CDR3 covers 12 residues. The CDR3 DNA is TGTGCCAGCAGCCGAGAGGGATACGAGCAGTACTTC. It is translated as CASSREGYEQYF.

With regard to this clone: Relative to the germline gene, one junction end is altered; a read error may explain this. The gene calls are TRBV5-8 and TRBJ1-1; possible D gene TRBD1, 5 bases. Germline assignment: CDR1 SGHTS and CDR2 YDEGEE. The CDR3 is 15 residues long. The DNA of the CDR3 is TGTGCCAGCACCTTGGGTGGCAGGGCGAACACTGAAGCTTTCTTT. Amino acids: CASTLGGRANTEAFF. Together with reference TRBV5-8 and TRBJ1-1, the CDR3 gives the full variable domain: EAGVTQSPTHLIKTRGQQATLRCSPISGHTSVYWYQQALGLGLQFLLWYDEGEERNRGNFPPRFSGRQFPNYSSELNVNALELEDSALYLCASTLGGRANTEAFFGQGTRLTVV.

This chain connects TRBV4-2 to TRBJ1-5, with D perhaps matching TRBD1 (5 bases). V was clipped by 0 bases and J by 6 bases, with 21 bases between them. The germline CDR1 and CDR2 sequences are LGHNA and YNFKEQ. This CDR3 is built from 18 residues. This chain's CDR3 is CASSQDFHAQGVAQPQHF. For the CDR3, the DNA is TGTGCCAGCAGCCAAGATTTCCATGCGCAGGGCGTCGCTCAGCCCCAGCATTTT.

The chain carries TRBV5-1 and TRBJ2-3, with TRBD2 matching over 11 bases. The CDR3 sequence is 17 residues long. V shed 3 bases and J 1 base; nucleotides not matched to a gene: 7. Per the germline V gene, CDR1 is SGHRS and CDR2 is YFSETQ. The CDR3 sequence is CASSYHLAGGRTDTQYF. In nucleotides, the CDR3 is TGCGCCAGCAGCTACCACCTAGCGGGAGGTCGCACAGATACGCAGTATTTT.

The chain combines TRBV18 with TRBJ1-2; D might be TRBD1 (6 bases). The CDR3 loop spans 13 amino acids. Trimming pared 6 bases from V and 6 bases from J, leaving 14 bases between. Germline V CDR1 and CDR2: KGHSH, LQKENI. The CDR3 DNA reads as TGTGCCAGCTCGCGGGAGGGACAAAATGGCTACACCTTC. It encodes CASSREGQNGYTF. The full variable domain, its missing parts supplied by reference TRBV18 and TRBJ1-2, is NAGVMQNPRHLVRRRGQEARLRCSPMKGHSHVYWYRQLPEEGLKFMVYLQKENIIDESGMPKERFSAEFPKEGPSILRIQQVVRGDSAAYFCASSREGQNGYTFGSGTRLTVV.

There are a few counts of this clone. This sequence joins TRBV7-3 and TRBJ2-2; 8 bases map to TRBD1. The CDR3 extends over 16 amino acids. V shed 5 bases and J 1 base; nucleotides not matched to a gene: 6. Germline V gives CDR1 SGHTA, CDR2 FQGTGA. As DNA, the CDR3 is TGTGCCAGCAGCCCGGGCGGACAGGGGAACACCGGGGAGCTGTTTTTT. Amino acid sequence: CASSPGGQGNTGELFF.

The chain employs TRBV20-1 and TRBJ2-1; unclear D gene. Deletions cut 7 bases from V and 4 bases from J, with 8 bases between. Germline lookup yields CDR1 DFQATT and CDR2 SNEGSKA (reference sequence). This CDR3 has 11 amino acids. The CDR3 DNA follows: TGCAGTGGAAAACGGTACAATGAGCAGTTCTTC. It yields the protein CSGKRYNEQFF.

The chain has TRBV14 and TRBJ2-7; weak D call: TRBD2 (6 bases). Germline V gene lookup returns CDR1 SGHDN and CDR2 FVKESK. This CDR3 has 18 residues. The V gene lost 9 bases and the J gene lost 0 bases, with 27 bases spanning the gap. This chain's CDR3 is CARLYDYPLGGPSYEQYF. CDR3 coding DNA: TGTGCCAGGCTTTATGACTACCCCCTGGGGGGTCCCTCCTACGAGCAGTACTTC. Variable domain in full (rest from reference TRBV14 and TRBJ2-7): EAGVTQFPSHSVIEKGQTVTLRCDPISGHDNLYWYRRVMGKEIKFLLHFVKESKQDESGMPNNRFLAERTGGTYSTLKVQPAELEDSGVYFCARLYDYPLGGPSYEQYFGPGTRLTVT.